Sequencing of this T cell receptor beta chain was carried out in a study of PD-L1 blockade in urothelial cancer. V shed 5 bases and J shed 8 bases, with 12 bases lying between them. There are 12 residues in the CDR3. Germline V lookup: CDR1 MNHEY, CDR2 SVGAGI. Only in-frame clones appear in the TCRdb table, and some are missing; sequencing was by immunoSEQ multiplex PCR. The data hold around 38,000 clones, with 80% to 90% observed a single time. Time point noted: peripheral blood 6 weeks after treatment start. This TCR was sampled from a man in his fifties or sixties with urothelial cancer. The V call is TRBV6-5, the J call TRBJ1-2; a possible D gene is TRBD1 (5 bases). Specimen: PBMCs, collected around atezolizumab (anti-PD-L1) treatment. This chain's CDR3 is CASSRREGGYTF. The CDR3 DNA is TGTGCCAGCAGTCGCAGGGAGGGGGGCTACACCTTC.